Presented here are 11 T cell receptor beta chains from one specimen sequenced in a study of cytomegalovirus exposure and HLA in healthy donors. This PCR relied on a set of 60 Vbeta primers and 13 Jbeta primers. Profiled with immunoSEQ multiplex PCR; TCRdb holds only in-frame clones, not every one. The sample records 150,000 to 200,000 clones, less than 90% being singletons. Sample: PBMCs. Every receptor here comes from a boy younger than 18 in good health and CMV-seronegative.

The chain employs TRBV5-1 and TRBJ2-1; the D gene is possibly TRBD1 (6 bases). The CDR3 has 13 residues. Germline V CDR1 and CDR2: SGHRS, YFSETQ. The V gene lost 4 bases and the J gene lost 5 bases, with 10 bases spanning the gap. The CDR3 sequence is CASSGGTNNEQFF. In nucleotides, the CDR3 is TGCGCCAGCAGCGGGGGCACAAACAATGAGCAGTTCTTC.

J is TRBJ2-1 and V is TRBV10-3, with D hard to call. V dropped 3 bases and J dropped 5 bases, with 8 bases sitting between them. The CDR3 is 13 residues long. The germline V gene has CDR1 ENHRY and CDR2 SYGVKD. Written as DNA, the CDR3 is TGTGCCATCAGTGACCGCTTAGACAATGAGCAGTTCTTC. It encodes CAISDRLDNEQFF.

The V call is TRBV9, the J call TRBJ2-2; 12 bases agree with TRBD2. In germline, CDR1 is SGDLS, CDR2 YYNGEE. This CDR3 spans 16 amino acids. The V gene end was trimmed by 3 bases and the J gene end by 5 bases; junction bases not matched to a gene: 5. The chain's CDR3 is CASSERLAGGTGELFF. The CDR3 DNA is TGTGCCAGCAGCGAGCGCCTAGCGGGAGGGACCGGGGAGCTGTTTTTT.

The V call is TRBV10-1, the J call TRBJ2-1; D possibly corresponds to TRBD2 (6 bases). The germline CDR1 and CDR2 sequences are WNHNN and SYGVQD (reference sequence). CDR3 size: 15 residues. Trimming pared 3 bases from V and 5 bases from J, leaving 14 bases between. CDR3 nucleotide sequence: TGCGCCAGCAGTGATTTGGTACTAGCTAACAATGAGCAGTTCTTC. Its protein is CASSDLVLANNEQFF.

The V call is TRBV5-1, the J call TRBJ2-1, with 7 bases matching TRBD2. Looked up from germline, CDR1 is SGHRS and CDR2 is YFSETQ. The length of the CDR3 is 14 residues. V gave up 0 bases and J gave up 5 bases; unmatched junction bases: 2. Written as DNA, the CDR3 is TGCGCCAGCAGCTTGGGGGACTATGACAATGAGCAGTTCTTC. It specifies CASSLGDYDNEQFF.

This clone was seen just once. V is TRBV7-9 and J is TRBJ1-5; D is uncertain. This CDR3 is 13 amino acids long. Germline V lookup: CDR1 SEHNR, CDR2 FQNEAQ (reference sequence). V was pared by 5 bases and J by 3 bases, with 8 bases between. The CDR3 sequence: CASSTSTNQPQHF. The DNA of the CDR3 is TGTGCCAGCAGCACATCAACCAATCAGCCCCAGCATTTT.

The chain combines TRBV7-3 with TRBJ2-1; 7 bases align to TRBD1. This CDR3 contains 15 residues. CDR1 SGHTA and CDR2 FQGTGA come from the germline V gene. Trimming removed 5 bases from V and 0 bases from J; junction bases left unmatched: 4. CDR3 sequence: CASSENRGSYNEQFF. CDR3 nucleotides: TGTGCCAGCAGCGAAAACAGGGGCTCCTACAATGAGCAGTTCTTC.

This clone was seen only a few times. This chain uses TRBV19 with TRBJ1-2, with 7 bases lining up with TRBD1. The germline V gene encodes CDR1 LNHDA and CDR2 SQIVND (reference sequence). V lost 10 bases, J lost 5 bases, and 13 bases stayed unmatched. The CDR3 spans 14 residues. The CDR3 loop is CATQGVGTNYGYTF. The CDR3 DNA follows: TGTGCCACCCAGGGGGTCGGGACAAATTATGGCTACACCTTC.

The chain has TRBV5-1 and TRBJ2-3; D is undetermined. Germline V lookup: CDR1 SGHRS, CDR2 YFSETQ. V was clipped by 6 bases and J by 0 bases, with 11 bases between them. The CDR3 loop spans 14 amino acids. CDR3 in amino acids: CASNGVTSTDTQYF. The CDR3 DNA sequence: TGCGCCAGCAACGGAGTTACTAGCACAGATACGCAGTATTTT.

The chain joins TRBV7-9 to TRBJ1-3; no clear D. The CDR3 spans 14 residues. The germline V gene encodes CDR1 SEHNR and CDR2 FQNEAQ (reference sequence). The V end lost 6 bases, the J end lost 8 bases, and 17 bases lay between the germline ends. CDR3 in DNA: TGTGCCAGCAGACCCGCTCCCGAGGTAGACACCATATATTTT. It yields the protein CASRPAPEVDTIYF.

This chain uses TRBV6-5 with TRBJ1-1, with no clear D. V dropped 3 bases and J dropped 11 bases, with 13 bases sitting between them. Germline values: CDR1 MNHEY, CDR2 SVGAGI. CDR3 length: 12 amino acids. For the CDR3, the DNA is TGTGCCAGCAGTTATACAAGCCTAGGCGCTTTCTTT. Amino acids: CASSYTSLGAFF.